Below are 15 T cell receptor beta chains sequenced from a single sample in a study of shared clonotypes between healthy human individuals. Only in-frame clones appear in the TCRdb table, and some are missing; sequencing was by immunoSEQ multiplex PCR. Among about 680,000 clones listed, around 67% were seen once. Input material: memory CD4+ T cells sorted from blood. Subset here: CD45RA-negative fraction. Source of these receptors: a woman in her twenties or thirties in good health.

The CDR3 region is CASSFWGGGYNEQFF. In DNA form, the CDR3 reads TGTGCCAGCAGCTTTTGGGGTGGGGGCTACAATGAGCAGTTCTTC. The chain recombines TRBV7-3 with TRBJ2-1; either TRBD1 or TRBD2 may fit D (5 bases each). There are 15 residues in the CDR3. From germline, CDR1 is SGHTA and CDR2 FQGTGA. V shed 3 bases and J shed 3 bases, with 12 bases lying between them. Complete variable domain (other parts from reference TRBV7-3 and TRBJ2-1): GAGVSQTPSNKVTEKGKYVELRCDPISGHTALYWYRQSLGQGPEFLIYFQGTGAADDSGLPNDRFFAVRPEGSVSTLKIQRTERGDSAVYLCASSFWGGGYNEQFFGPGTRLTVL.

The CDR3 loop reads CASSSVLAGGTNEQFF. The CDR3 DNA reads as TGTGCCAGCAGCTCGGTGCTAGCGGGAGGGACCAATGAGCAGTTCTTC. V usage is TRBV7-2 and J usage is TRBJ2-1; 12 bases are a match to TRBD2. Germline trimming cut 4 bases from V and 6 bases from J; bases unmatched to any gene: 7. Germline V gene lookup returns CDR1 SGHTA and CDR2 FQGNSA. This CDR3 is 16 amino acids long.

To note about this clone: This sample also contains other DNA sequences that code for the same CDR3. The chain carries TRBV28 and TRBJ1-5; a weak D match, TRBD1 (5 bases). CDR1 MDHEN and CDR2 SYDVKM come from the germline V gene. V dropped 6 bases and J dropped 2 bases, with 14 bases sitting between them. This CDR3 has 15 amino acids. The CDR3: CASRTGASGNQPQHF. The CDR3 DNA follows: TGTGCCAGCAGAACCGGGGCCTCGGGCAATCAGCCCCAGCATTTT.

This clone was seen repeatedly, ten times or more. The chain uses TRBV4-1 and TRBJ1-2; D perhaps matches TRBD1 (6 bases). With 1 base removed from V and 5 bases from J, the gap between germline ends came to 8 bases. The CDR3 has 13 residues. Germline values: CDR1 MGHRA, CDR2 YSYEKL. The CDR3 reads CASSQGTDYGYTF. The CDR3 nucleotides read TGCGCCAGCAGCCAAGGGACAGATTATGGCTACACCTTC.

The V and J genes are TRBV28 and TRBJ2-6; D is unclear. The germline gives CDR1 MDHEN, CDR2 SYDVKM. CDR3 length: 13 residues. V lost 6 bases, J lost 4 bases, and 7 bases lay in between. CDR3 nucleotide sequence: TGTGCCAGCAGAGATATGGGGGCCAACGTCCTGACTTTC. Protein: CASRDMGANVLTF.

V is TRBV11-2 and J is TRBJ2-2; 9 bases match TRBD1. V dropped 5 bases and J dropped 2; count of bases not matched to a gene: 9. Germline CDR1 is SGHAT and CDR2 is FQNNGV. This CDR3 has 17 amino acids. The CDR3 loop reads CASSPRRTGDNTGELFF. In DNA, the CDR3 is TGTGCCAGCAGCCCCCGACGGACAGGGGATAACACCGGGGAGCTGTTTTTT.

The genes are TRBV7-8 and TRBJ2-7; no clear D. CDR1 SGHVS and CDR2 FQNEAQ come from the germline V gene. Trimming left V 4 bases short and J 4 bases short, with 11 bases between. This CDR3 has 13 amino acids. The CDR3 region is CASSSALEYEQYF. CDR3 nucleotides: TGTGCCAGCAGCTCCGCCCTGGAGTACGAGCAGTACTTC.

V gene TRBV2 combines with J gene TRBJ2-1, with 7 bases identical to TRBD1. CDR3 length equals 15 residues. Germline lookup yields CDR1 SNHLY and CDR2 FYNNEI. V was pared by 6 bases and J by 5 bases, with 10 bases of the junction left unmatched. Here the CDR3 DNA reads TGTGCCAGCAGAGTAGCGCGACAGGGAAACAATGAGCAGTTCTTC. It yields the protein CASRVARQGNNEQFF. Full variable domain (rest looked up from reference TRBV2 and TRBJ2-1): EPEVTQTPSHQVTQMGQEVILRCVPISNHLYFYWYRQILGQKVEFLVSFYNNEISEKSEIFDDQFSVERPDGSNFTLKIRSTKLEDSAMYFCASRVARQGNNEQFFGPGTRLTVL.

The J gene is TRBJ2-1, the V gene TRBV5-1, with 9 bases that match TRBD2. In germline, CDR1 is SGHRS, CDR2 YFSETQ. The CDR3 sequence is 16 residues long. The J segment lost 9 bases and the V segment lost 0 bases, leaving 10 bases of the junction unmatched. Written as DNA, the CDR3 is TGCGCCAGCAGCTTGGTCGTCAGCGGGAGGATGGGTGAGCAGTTCTTC. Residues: CASSLVVSGRMGEQFF.

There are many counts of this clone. Here the CDR3 DNA reads TGTGCCAGCAGCTTAGCCAGGGGTAATGAAAAACTGTTTTTT. It translates to CASSLARGNEKLFF. The chain couples TRBV7-8 to TRBJ1-4; perhaps TRBD1 as D (6 bases). Trimming shortened V by 0 bases and J by 4 bases, and 6 bases separated the two germline ends. The CDR3 totals 14 residues. CDR1 and CDR2 (germline): SGHVS, FQNEAQ.

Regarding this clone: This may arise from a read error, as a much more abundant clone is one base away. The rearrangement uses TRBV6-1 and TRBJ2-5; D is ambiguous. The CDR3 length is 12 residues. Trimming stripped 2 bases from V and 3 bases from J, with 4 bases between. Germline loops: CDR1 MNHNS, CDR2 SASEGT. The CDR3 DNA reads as TGTGCCAGCAGTGAAAGGAAAGAGACCCAGTACTTC. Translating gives CASSERKETQYF.

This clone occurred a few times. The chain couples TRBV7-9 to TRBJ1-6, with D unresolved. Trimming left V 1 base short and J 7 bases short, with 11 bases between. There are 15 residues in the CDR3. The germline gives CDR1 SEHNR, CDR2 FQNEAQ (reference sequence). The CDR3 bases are TGTGCCAGCAGCTTAGTTGGGGAGGGAAATTCACCCCTCCACTTT. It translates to CASSLVGEGNSPLHF.

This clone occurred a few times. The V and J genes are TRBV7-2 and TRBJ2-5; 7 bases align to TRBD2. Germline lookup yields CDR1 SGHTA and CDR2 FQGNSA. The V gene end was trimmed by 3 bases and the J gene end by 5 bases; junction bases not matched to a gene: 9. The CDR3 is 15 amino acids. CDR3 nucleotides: TGTGCCAGCAGCTTTGGGGGAGGGCCGATGGAGACCCAGTACTTC. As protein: CASSFGGGPMETQYF.

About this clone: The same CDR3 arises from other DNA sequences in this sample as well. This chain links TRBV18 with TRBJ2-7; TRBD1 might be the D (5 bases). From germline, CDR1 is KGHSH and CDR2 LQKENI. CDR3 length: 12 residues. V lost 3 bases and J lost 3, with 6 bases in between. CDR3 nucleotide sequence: TGTGCCAGCTCACCCGACAGCTACGAGCAGTACTTC. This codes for CASSPDSYEQYF. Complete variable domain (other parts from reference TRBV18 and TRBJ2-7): NAGVMQNPRHLVRRRGQEARLRCSPMKGHSHVYWYRQLPEEGLKFMVYLQKENIIDESGMPKERFSAEFPKEGPSILRIQQVVRGDSAAYFCASSPDSYEQYFGPGTRLTVT.

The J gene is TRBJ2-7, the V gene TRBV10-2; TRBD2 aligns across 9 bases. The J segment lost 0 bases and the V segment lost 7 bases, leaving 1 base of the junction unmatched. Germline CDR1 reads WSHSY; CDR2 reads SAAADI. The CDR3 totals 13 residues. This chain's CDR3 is CASKAGGSYEQYF. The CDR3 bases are TGCGCCAGCAAAGCGGGAGGCTCCTACGAGCAGTACTTC.